This T cell receptor (beta chain) was recorded in a study of CD8 T cells in Susac syndrome. The CDR3 contains 14 residues. From germline, CDR1 is LNHNV and CDR2 YYDKDF (reference sequence). V lost 4 bases and J lost 6; bases outside the gene matches: 7. Random-hexamer reverse transcription was applied to roughly 0.5 to 1 ug RNA. TCRdb reprocessed the immunoSEQ multiplex PCR reads via MiXCR and lists one record per CDR3 protein. This table has some 200,000 distinct CDR3 sequences, 90% to 97% appearing once. This TCR was sampled from a human donor with Susac syndrome. This sequence joins TRBV15 and TRBJ2-5; TRBD1 matches 8 bases. The specimen was CD4+ T cells from PBMCs. The CDR3 nucleotides read TGTGCCACCAGCAACAGGGGGGACAGAAAGACCCAGTACTTC. Translated, it gives CATSNRGDRKTQYF.